The 17 T cell receptor beta chains below all came from one sample that was sequenced in a study of T cells after yellow fever vaccination. From the 5' RACE reads, TCRdb called clonotypes with MiXCR, one entry per CDR3 protein. This sample has 150,000 or so distinct CDR3 sequences, with just over 6.5% found just once. The sequencing used CD4+ T cells sorted from PBMCs, collected 10 days after the yellow fever booster vaccination. All receptors come from a young man who received the YFV17D yellow fever vaccine.

This clonotype was detected many times. The chain joins TRBV7-2 to TRBJ2-7, with 7 bases identical to TRBD1. The V gene's germline CDR1 is SGHTA and CDR2 FQGNSA. Trimming took 4 bases from V and 9 from J; bases not matched to a gene: 18. The CDR3 is 16 amino acids. Here the CDR3 reads CASSSRSGTAHSVQYF. CDR3 sequence (DNA): TGTGCCAGCAGCTCCAGGTCCGGGACAGCCCACTCGGTGCAGTACTTC.

This rearrangement joins TRBV20-1 to TRBJ2-1, with 8 positions matching TRBD2. Germline CDR1 and CDR2: DFQATT and SNEGSKA (reference sequence). The CDR3 is 14 amino acids. Germline trimming cut 6 bases from V and 6 bases from J; bases unmatched to any gene: 10. CDR3 sequence: CSALGRAMGNEQFF. The CDR3 DNA reads as TGCAGTGCCCTCGGGAGGGCCATGGGCAATGAGCAGTTCTTC.

This clonotype has ten or more counts. The V and J genes are TRBV7-2 and TRBJ2-1; possibly TRBD2 for D (5 bases). CDR1 is SGHTA, CDR2 FQGNSA, per germline. This CDR3 is 15 amino acids long. V shed 3 bases and J shed 8 bases, with 17 bases lying between them. For the CDR3, the DNA is TGTGCCAGCAGCTTTTCCCACGACTACGCGGATGAGCAGTTCTTC. Its translation: CASSFSHDYADEQFF.

This clonotype was seen repeatedly, ten times or more. The chain combines TRBV18 with TRBJ2-5; D is unclear. CDR3 size: 13 residues. Looked up from germline, CDR1 is KGHSH and CDR2 is LQKENI. V was shortened by 3 bases and J by 5 bases, with 10 bases between the two germline ends. The CDR3 DNA reads TGTGCCAGCTCACCCGCCGAACGGGAGACCCAGTACTTC. Its translation is CASSPAERETQYF.

This clonotype turned up a few times. The chain uses TRBV12-3 or TRBV12-4 and TRBJ2-7; a weak D match, TRBD1 (6 bases). Trimming stripped 4 bases from V and 6 bases from J, with 7 bases between. CDR3 length: 11 amino acids. CDR3: CASSSGAEQYF. CDR3 coding DNA: TGTGCCAGCAGTTCAGGGGCCGAGCAGTACTTC.

Many counts were recorded for this clonotype. This chain uses TRBV5-1 with TRBJ1-2; perhaps TRBD1 as D (6 bases). The CDR3 runs to 15 residues. The germline V gene has CDR1 SGHRS and CDR2 YFSETQ. V was cut by 6 bases and J by 2 bases, with 17 bases left in between. The CDR3 nucleotides are TGCGCCAGCACTTCGGGGACATCTCTAAACTATGGCTACACCTTC. This gives the protein CASTSGTSLNYGYTF.

This clonotype was observed a handful of times. The genes are TRBV5-4 and TRBJ2-2; D unclear. The CDR3 contains 12 residues. Trimming pared 5 bases from V and 2 bases from J, leaving 4 bases between. The germline V gene has CDR1 SGHNT and CDR2 YYREEE (reference sequence). DNA of the CDR3: TGTGCCAGCAGTGATAACACCGGGGAGCTGTTTTTT. Translation gives CASSDNTGELFF.

The rearrangement links TRBV28 to TRBJ2-7, with 11 bases fitting TRBD2. From germline, CDR1 is MDHEN and CDR2 SYDVKM. The V segment lost 5 bases and the J segment 6 bases; nucleotides outside the gene matches: 9. This CDR3 comprises 15 residues. The CDR3 DNA follows: TGTGCCAGCAGTGGACTAGCGGGCAGGACGTCCGAGCAGTACTTC. Protein: CASSGLAGRTSEQYF.

This clonotype was counted at least ten times. The J gene is TRBJ1-6, the V gene TRBV7-6; D is uncertain. Deletions cut 5 bases from V and 6 bases from J, with 17 bases between. The germline V gene encodes CDR1 SGHVS and CDR2 FNYEAQ. The CDR3 totals 16 residues. In DNA form, the CDR3 reads TGTGCCAGCAGCATCACGGGCCGGGGTCCTAATTCACCCCTCCACTTT. Translation gives CASSITGRGPNSPLHF.

This clonotype has more than one count but fewer than ten. The gene calls are TRBV7-9 and TRBJ1-4; 9 nucleotides align to TRBD1. The germline V gene encodes CDR1 SEHNR and CDR2 FQNEAQ (reference sequence). The length of the CDR3 is 16 residues. V lost 2 bases, J lost 5 bases, and 6 bases stayed unmatched. CDR3 nucleotide sequence: TGTGCCAGCAGCTTAAGTGCGGGACAGGGAAATGAAAAACTGTTTTTT. Translating it yields CASSLSAGQGNEKLFF.

This clonotype was observed at least ten times. The V gene is TRBV20-1, the J gene TRBJ1-2; a possible D gene is TRBD1 (6 bases). Germline assignment: CDR1 DFQATT and CDR2 SNEGSKA (reference sequence). V was trimmed by 0 bases and J by 6 bases, leaving 14 bases between them. The CDR3 spans 14 residues. CDR3 bases: TGCAGTGCTAGAGATGGGCGGGCAGGGGATGGCTACACCTTC. This gives the protein CSARDGRAGDGYTF.

This clonotype was observed a handful of times. This sequence joins TRBV3-1 and TRBJ2-7, with 7 bases matching TRBD1. The CDR3 extends over 15 amino acids. CDR1 and CDR2 from the germline V gene are LGHDT and YNNKEL (reference sequence). The junction had 14 bases not matched to a gene; V was cut back by 10 bases and J by 2 bases. For the CDR3, the DNA is TGTGCCACCTGCCAAGACGGACAGGCGCCCTACGAGCAGTACTTC. Its translation is CATCQDGQAPYEQYF.

The table lists this clonotype with many counts. The gene calls are TRBV15 and TRBJ2-7; tentatively, D is TRBD1 (6 bases). The CDR3 covers 13 residues. V lost 6 bases and J 3 bases, leaving 12 bases between the germline ends. Germline CDR1 reads LNHNV; CDR2 reads YYDKDF (reference sequence). The CDR3 region has the DNA TGTGCCACCAGTCCAGGGGTCGACTACGAGCAGTACTTC. This sequence encodes CATSPGVDYEQYF.

This clonotype was detected ten times or more. The rearrangement uses TRBV20-1 and TRBJ2-7; weak D call: TRBD2 (5 bases). CDR1 and CDR2 (germline): DFQATT, SNEGSKA (reference sequence). The V end lost 6 bases, the J end lost 1 base, and 10 bases lay between the germline ends. This CDR3 comprises 12 residues. The CDR3 sequence is CSAGPGSYEQYF. Here the CDR3 DNA reads TGCAGTGCCGGACCGGGATCCTACGAGCAGTACTTC.

V usage is TRBV10-1 and J usage is TRBJ1-5, with 7 bases fitting TRBD1. After removal of 6 bases from V and 4 bases from J, the junction contained 9 bases not matched to a gene. CDR3 length equals 15 residues. CDR1 and CDR2 from the germline V gene are WNHNN and SYGVQD (reference sequence). The CDR3 DNA is TGCGCCAGCAGCGCGGGGACAGCAGGGAATCAGCCCCAGCATTTT. Its translation: CASSAGTAGNQPQHF.

The chain couples TRBV6-1 to TRBJ2-7; D gene unclear. Germline lookup yields CDR1 MNHNS and CDR2 SASEGT. The ends were cut back, 7 bases at V and 1 base at J, with 17 bases in the middle. The CDR3 contains 15 residues. This CDR3 reads CASTPPPGWSYEQYF. CDR3 sequence (DNA): TGTGCCAGCACCCCCCCGCCCGGGTGGTCCTACGAGCAGTACTTC.

There are many counts of this clonotype. The V gene is TRBV29-1, the J gene TRBJ2-7, with 7 bases that match TRBD1. Losses at the gene ends were 3 bases for V and 3 bases for J; bases not matched to a gene: 11. Germline lookup yields CDR1 SQVTM and CDR2 ANQGSEA. The CDR3 covers 15 residues. DNA of the CDR3: TGCAGCGTTGATAAACAGGGGTTTGGGATCTACGAGCAGTACTTC. It specifies CSVDKQGFGIYEQYF.